In this sample, the clone carrying this T cell receptor (beta chain) turned up a few times. Its specificity is unknown. The CDR3 runs to 13 residues. CDR1 and CDR2 from the germline V gene are MNHEY and SVGAGI. V shed 7 bases, J shed 7 bases, and the junction held 9 bases outside the gene matches. Data came from immunoSEQ multiplex PCR; TCRdb stores just in-frame clones and leaves some out. The table lists 70,000 or so clones, 83% of them singletons, with around a quarter in the top ten. The sample originates from a study of T cell responses to AZD1222 COVID-19 vaccine. Study-wide results and limits: CD4 TCRs associated with vaccination spanned spike, dominating at 160-218 and 743-854. Nearly half of spike-specific TCRs reportedly go after variant regions that carry no mutations.

The sequence derives from an adult who received the AZD1222 COVID-19 vaccine. The V call is TRBV6-5, the J call TRBJ1-1, with TRBD1 matching 7 bases. This specimen consisted of peripheral blood, obtained 28 days after the second AZD1222 dose. The CDR3, as DNA: TGTGCCAGCAACCGGCAGGGGGGGGGTGAAGCTTTCTTT. Translation gives CASNRQGGGEAFF.